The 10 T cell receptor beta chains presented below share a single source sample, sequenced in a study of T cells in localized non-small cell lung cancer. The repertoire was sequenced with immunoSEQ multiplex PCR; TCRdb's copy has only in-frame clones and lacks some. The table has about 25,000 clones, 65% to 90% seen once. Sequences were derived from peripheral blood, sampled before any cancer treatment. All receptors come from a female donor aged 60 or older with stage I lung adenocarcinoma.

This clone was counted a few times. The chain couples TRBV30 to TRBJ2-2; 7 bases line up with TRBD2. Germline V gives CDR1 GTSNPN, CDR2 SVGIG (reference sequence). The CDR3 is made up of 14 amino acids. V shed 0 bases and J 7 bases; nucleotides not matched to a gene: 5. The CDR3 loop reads CAWSVLREIGELFF. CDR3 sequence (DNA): TGTGCCTGGAGTGTGTTGCGGGAGATCGGGGAGCTGTTTTTT.

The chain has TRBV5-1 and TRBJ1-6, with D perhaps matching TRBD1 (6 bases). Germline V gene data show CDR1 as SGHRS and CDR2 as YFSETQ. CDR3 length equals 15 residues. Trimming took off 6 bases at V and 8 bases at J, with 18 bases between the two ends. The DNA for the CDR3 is TGCGCCAGCAAGCGCCGGGCAGGGGAAGATTCACCCCTCCACTTT. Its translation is CASKRRAGEDSPLHF. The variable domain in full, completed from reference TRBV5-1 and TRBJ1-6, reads KAGVTQTPRYLIKTRGQQVTLSCSPISGHRSVSWYQQTPGQGLQFLFEYFSETQRNKGNFPGRFSGRQFSNSRSEMNVSTLELGDSALYLCASKRRAGEDSPLHFGNGTRLTVT.

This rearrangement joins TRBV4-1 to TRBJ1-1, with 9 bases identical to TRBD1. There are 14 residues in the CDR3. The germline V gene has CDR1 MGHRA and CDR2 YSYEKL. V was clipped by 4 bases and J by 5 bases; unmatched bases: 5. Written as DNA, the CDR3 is TGCGCCAGCAGCCCGGGACAGGGTAGTACTGAAGCTTTCTTT. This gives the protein CASSPGQGSTEAFF.

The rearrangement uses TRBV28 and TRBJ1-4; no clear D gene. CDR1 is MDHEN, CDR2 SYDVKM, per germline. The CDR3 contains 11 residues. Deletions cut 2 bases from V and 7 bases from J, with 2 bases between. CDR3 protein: CASSLREKLFF. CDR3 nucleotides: TGTGCCAGCAGTTTACGTGAAAAACTGTTTTTT.

The CDR3 bases are TGTGCCAGTAATCGGTATATTATGGACATTCAGTACTTC. Translation gives CASNRYIMDIQYF. The V call is TRBV19, the J call TRBJ2-4; D is unclear. This CDR3 region has 13 residues. Germline lookup yields CDR1 LNHDA and CDR2 SQIVND (reference sequence). The germline V and J ends were trimmed by 7 bases and 8 bases, with 15 bases remaining between them.

The CDR3 region has the DNA TGTGCCAGCAGCTTAGGGGGCGCGGGTGGCTACACCTTC. Protein: CASSLGGAGGYTF. The chain uses TRBV11-2 and TRBJ1-2, with D possibly matching TRBD1 (5 bases). The CDR3 loop spans 13 amino acids. V lost 1 base and J 7 bases, leaving 10 bases between the germline ends. CDR1 is SGHAT and CDR2 is FQNNGV in the germline V gene.

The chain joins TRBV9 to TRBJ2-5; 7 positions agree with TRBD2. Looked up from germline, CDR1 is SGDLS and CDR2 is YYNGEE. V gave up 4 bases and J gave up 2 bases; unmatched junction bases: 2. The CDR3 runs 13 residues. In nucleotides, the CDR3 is TGTGCCAGCAGCCCGGGACTACAAGAGACCCAGTACTTC. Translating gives CASSPGLQETQYF. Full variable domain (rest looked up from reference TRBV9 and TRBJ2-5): DSGVTQTPKHLITATGQRVTLRCSPRSGDLSVYWYQQSLDQGLQFLIQYYNGEERAKGNILERFSAQQFPDLHSELNLSSLELGDSALYFCASSPGLQETQYFGPGTRLLVL.

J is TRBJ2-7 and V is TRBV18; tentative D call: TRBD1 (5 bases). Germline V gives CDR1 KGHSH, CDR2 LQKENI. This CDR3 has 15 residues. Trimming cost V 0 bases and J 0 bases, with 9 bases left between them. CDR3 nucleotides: TGTGCCAGCTCACCACCCGCAGGGCGCTCCTACGAGCAGTACTTC. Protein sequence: CASSPPAGRSYEQYF.

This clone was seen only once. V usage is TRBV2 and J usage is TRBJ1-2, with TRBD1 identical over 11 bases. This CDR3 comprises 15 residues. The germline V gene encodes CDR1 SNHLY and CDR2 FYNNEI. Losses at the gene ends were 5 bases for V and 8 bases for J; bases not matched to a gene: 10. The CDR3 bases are TGTGCCAGCAGTACTTGGACAGGGGGCGCGCGGGGCTACACCTTC. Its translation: CASSTWTGGARGYTF.

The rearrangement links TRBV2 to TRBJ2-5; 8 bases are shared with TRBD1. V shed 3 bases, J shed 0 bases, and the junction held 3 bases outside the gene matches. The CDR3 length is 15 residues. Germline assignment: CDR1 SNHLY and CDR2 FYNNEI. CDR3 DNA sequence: TGTGCCAGCAGTGATCAGGGGGCGCACCAAGAGACCCAGTACTTC. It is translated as CASSDQGAHQETQYF.